The 13 T cell receptor beta chains below come from one sample, sequenced in a study of T-cell reconstitution after alpha-beta-depleted transplantation in children. The library targeted TCRbeta and was prepared with unique molecular identifiers. TCRdb analysed the PCR reads with MiXCR anew, one entry per CDR3 protein. The repertoire has a few hundred thousand distinct CDR3 sequences, approximately 9.8% of them found once; the top ten carry about 4.9%. Sequencing used PBMCs from the stem cell graft donor, obtained from the stem cell graft. The receptors stem from a human donor who donated a stem cell graft to a child with SCID.

Ten or more counts support this clonotype. The V gene is TRBV5-5, the J gene TRBJ1-5; 9 nucleotides match TRBD1. Germline V lookup: CDR1 SGHKS, CDR2 YYEKEE (reference sequence). With 0 bases clipped from V and 6 bases from J, the junction kept 4 bases outside the gene matches. The CDR3 runs to 15 residues. CDR3 nucleotide sequence: TGTGCCAGCAGCTTGGGGCCGGGACAGGGTCAGCCCCAGCATTTT. It is translated as CASSLGPGQGQPQHF. The entire variable domain, with the rest obtained from reference TRBV5-5 and TRBJ1-5, is as follows: DAGVTQSPTHLIKTRGQQVTLRCSPISGHKSVSWYQQVLGQGPQFIFQYYEKEERGRGNFPDRFSARQFPNYSSELNVNALLLGDSALYLCASSLGPGQGQPQHFGDGTRLSIL.

This chain uses TRBV6-2 or TRBV6-3 with TRBJ1-1, with D possibly TRBD1 on 5 matching bases. The V gene lost 6 bases and the J gene lost 3 bases, with 20 bases spanning the gap. Germline V gene lookup returns CDR1 MNHEY and CDR2 SVGEGT. The CDR3 has 16 residues. CDR3 in DNA: TGTGCCAGCAGGAGGGACCTAAGGATATCGGACACTGAAGCTTTCTTT. It yields the protein CASRRDLRISDTEAFF.

There are a few counts of this clonotype. V and J are TRBV5-1 and TRBJ1-1; 10 bases match TRBD1. The germline CDR1 and CDR2 sequences are SGHRS and YFSETQ. Trimming cost V 0 bases and J 6 bases; bases outside gene matches: 2. This CDR3 has 14 amino acids. For the CDR3, the DNA is TGCGCCAGCAGCTTGGCCGGACAGGGGGCTGAAGCTTTCTTT. Protein: CASSLAGQGAEAFF.

This clonotype has at least ten counts. CDR3 sequence: CSARGRRRSEQYF. The CDR3 DNA reads TGCAGTGCACGGGGCAGGAGGAGATCGGAGCAGTACTTC. This chain connects TRBV20-1 to TRBJ2-7; D tentatively fits TRBD1 or TRBD2 (5 bases each). The CDR3 length is 13 residues. V was pared by 6 bases and J by 7 bases, with 19 bases between. Germline assignment: CDR1 DFQATT and CDR2 SNEGSKA (reference sequence).

The CDR3 DNA reads TGTGCCAGCAGCCCACAGGGGGTAGCCGGGGAGCTGTTTTTT. Translation gives CASSPQGVAGELFF. This chain joins TRBV7-2 and TRBJ2-2; 8 bases are a match to TRBD1. With V trimmed by 5 bases and J by 6 bases, 5 bases remained unmatched. Germline V lookup: CDR1 SGHTA, CDR2 FQGNSA. This CDR3 comprises 14 residues.

The V call is TRBV2, the J call TRBJ2-1; D not certain. Trimming took 8 bases from V and 9 from J, leaving 11 bases between them. Per germline, CDR1 SNHLY and CDR2 FYNNEI. The CDR3 is 11 amino acids. The CDR3 is CASGSIAEQFF. Written as DNA, the CDR3 is TGTGCCAGCGGTAGTATCGCTGAGCAGTTCTTC.

Ten or more counts support this clonotype. The chain uses TRBV9 and TRBJ2-7; D assignment may be TRBD1 or TRBD2 (7 bases each). This CDR3 comprises 15 residues. Trimming took off 3 bases at V and 1 base at J, with 14 bases between the two ends. Germline CDR1 reads SGDLS; CDR2 reads YYNGEE. CDR3 in DNA: TGTGCCAGCAGCGAGGGGGGGGACAGATCCTACGAGCAGTACTTC. It translates to CASSEGGDRSYEQYF.

This clonotype was detected ten times or more. V is TRBV11-2 and J is TRBJ1-1, with D maybe TRBD1 (6 bases). This CDR3 has 15 residues. Between the trimmed V and J ends, which lost 2 bases and 4 bases, there was a span of 14 bases. Germline values: CDR1 SGHAT, CDR2 FQNNGV. The CDR3 here is CASSLIPGHSTEAFF. CDR3 nucleotide sequence: TGTGCCAGCAGCTTAATACCGGGACACAGCACTGAAGCTTTCTTT.

This clonotype came up many times. This chain connects TRBV20-1 to TRBJ2-7, with 9 bases lining up with TRBD1. The CDR3 is made up of 13 amino acids. Germline loops: CDR1 DFQATT, CDR2 SNEGSKA (reference sequence). This CDR3 reads CSGRDRVPYEQYF. The CDR3 DNA sequence: TGCAGCGGAAGGGACAGGGTCCCCTACGAGCAGTACTTC.

Many counts were recorded for this clonotype. This chain uses TRBV20-1 with TRBJ2-3; D ambiguous. Germline lookup yields CDR1 DFQATT and CDR2 SNEGSKA (reference sequence). V gave up 4 bases and J gave up 3 bases, with 14 bases separating them. This CDR3 has 14 residues. The CDR3 loop is CSAMRPHRTDTQYF. The CDR3 DNA is TGCAGTGCTATGAGGCCTCATCGGACAGATACGCAGTATTTT.

This clonotype was detected ten times or more. V usage is TRBV5-1 and J usage is TRBJ1-1; no clear D. The V and J ends lost 1 base and 3 bases respectively, with 10 bases between them. Looked up from germline, CDR1 is SGHRS and CDR2 is YFSETQ. The CDR3 consists of 14 residues. The DNA for the CDR3 is TGCGCCAGCAGCTTGTGGGGTTGGTACACTGAAGCTTTCTTT. Its protein product is CASSLWGWYTEAFF. Combining the CDR3 with reference TRBV5-1 and TRBJ1-1 gives the whole variable domain KAGVTQTPRYLIKTRGQQVTLSCSPISGHRSVSWYQQTPGQGLQFLFEYFSETQRNKGNFPGRFSGRQFSNSRSEMNVSTLELGDSALYLCASSLWGWYTEAFFGQGTRLTVV.

This clonotype occurred many times. The chain combines TRBV7-2 with TRBJ2-3, with 10 positions matching TRBD2. V was clipped by 8 bases and J by 3 bases; unmatched bases: 11. From germline, CDR1 is SGHTA and CDR2 FQGNSA. This CDR3 has 16 amino acids. CDR3 sequence reads: CASLGTSVSGTDTQYF. Written as DNA, the CDR3 is TGTGCCAGCCTCGGGACTAGCGTAAGTGGGACAGATACGCAGTATTTT. Drawing the rest from reference TRBV7-2 and TRBJ2-3, the complete variable domain is GAGVSQSPSNKVTEKGKDVELRCDPISGHTALYWYRQSLGQGLEFLIYFQGNSAPDKSGLPSDRFSAERTGGSVSTLTIQRTQQEDSAVYLCASLGTSVSGTDTQYFGPGTRLTVL.

This clonotype came up many times. The chain couples TRBV5-1 to TRBJ2-5, with 7 bases aligning to TRBD1. CDR1 and CDR2 from the germline V gene are SGHRS and YFSETQ. This CDR3 region has 16 residues. The J segment lost 5 bases and the V segment lost 0 bases, leaving 10 bases of the junction unmatched. The CDR3: CASSLAEGAQGETQYF. CDR3 nucleotide sequence: TGCGCCAGCAGCTTGGCCGAGGGGGCGCAAGGGGAGACCCAGTACTTC.